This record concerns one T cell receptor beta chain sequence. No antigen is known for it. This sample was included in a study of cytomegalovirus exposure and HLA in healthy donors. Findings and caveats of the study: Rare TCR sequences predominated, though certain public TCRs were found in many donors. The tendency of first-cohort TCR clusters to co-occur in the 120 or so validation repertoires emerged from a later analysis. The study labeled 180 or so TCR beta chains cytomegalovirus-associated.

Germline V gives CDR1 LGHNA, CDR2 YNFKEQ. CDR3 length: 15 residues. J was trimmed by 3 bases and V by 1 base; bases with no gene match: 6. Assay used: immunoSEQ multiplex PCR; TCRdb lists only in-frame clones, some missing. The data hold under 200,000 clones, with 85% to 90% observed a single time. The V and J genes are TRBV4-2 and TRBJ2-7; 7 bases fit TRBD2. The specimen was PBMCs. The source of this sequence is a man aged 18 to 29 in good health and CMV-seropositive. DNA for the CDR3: TGTGCCAGCAGCCAAGTGAATAAGCGGGACTACGAGCAGTACTTC. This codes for CASSQVNKRDYEQYF.